This T cell receptor (beta chain) was observed in a study of OX40 agonist ivuxolimab in advanced cancers. This CDR3 has 14 amino acids. V was shortened by 5 bases and J by 5 bases, with 15 bases between the two germline ends. CDR1 is SNHLY and CDR2 is FYNNEI in the germline V gene. Sequencing used immunoSEQ multiplex PCR; TCRdb keeps in-frame clones, though not all of them. The repertoire holds roughly 75,000 clones, around 84% seen once, with around 6% in the top ten. The chain links TRBV2 to TRBJ1-2; tentatively, D is TRBD1 (6 bases). The source material was CD4+ or CD8+ T cells sorted from blood, sampled in a trial of the OX40 agonist ivuxolimab. This clonotype was sampled from an adult with an advanced solid tumor such as melanoma, head and neck, liver or kidney cancer. The CDR3 DNA reads TGTGCCAGCAGTAGTGTAGGGGGGTCGTATGGCTACACCTTC. As protein: CASSSVGGSYGYTF.